The entry that follows covers one T cell receptor beta chain sequence. Its recognized antigen is unknown. Base-call qualities are not available, and no considerably larger clone is one nucleotide away. The TCR beta CDR3 regions were amplified from the RNA transcripts. A first-round RT-PCR of the TCR CDR3 used the HTBI primer set with the Qiagen OneStep RT-PCR kit. A second multiplex PCR round built the libraries, followed by size selection and purification. Paired-end sequencing of the libraries was performed with 100 bp reads on an Illumina HiSeq2000. The published analysis was carried out like this. SOAPnuke was used to process the raw data, throwing out any read that contained adapters or uncalled bases, had a mean Phred below 15, or lacked an exact constant-primer or identifier match. High-quality paired reads were merged with COPE v1.2.5, and unique nucleotide sequences were defined as clonotypes. MiTCR v1.1 was used to align the clonotypes against IMGT TRBV, TRBD and TRBJ reference segments. The analysis was restricted to V-J combinations with a frequency above 0.0001, which together covered over 99% of the repertoires. The TCS score was defined as F50 (clonal expansion) divided by E x V (chaos), with BLOSUM62-based TCRdist calculated between CDR3 peptides within each V-J. Welch's t-statistics and random forest reduced 450 to 600 V-J features to under 15, which were used in a naive Bayes classifier (R e1071). TCRdb trimmed public reads at Q25 via fastp, called clones via MiXCR and kept in-frame beta chains. Entries are consolidated by CDR3 protein sequence, retaining the most common genes and DNA. The V and J calls come from TCRdb's annotation, not from the publication. The table for this sample lists hundreds of thousands of distinct CDR3 sequences; more than 15% of them were counted only once. Roughly 3.5% of the sample belongs to the ten largest clones.

For CDR1 and CDR2, the germline V gene lists MGHDK and SYGVNS. The CDR3 sequence holds 14 residues, the cysteine and phenylalanine included. The kept DNA is CDR3 alone, 42 bases in frame from the first base. Between the V and J ends, shortened by 6 bases and 0 bases respectively, the junction contains 6 bases. Moderately to severely active disease, a Clinical Activity Score of at least 3, a NOSPECS grade of at least 4, and a duration under 3 months were present in ophthalmopathy patients. Exclusion was applied to patients with uncontrolled infections, other autoimmune diseases, pregnancy or lactation. Diagnoses were established on the basis of clinical symptoms, serum thyroxine and TRAb, thyroid ultrasound, and orbital computed tomography. PBMCs were separated from roughly 9.3 ml of fresh peripheral blood using Ficoll-Paque density gradient centrifugation. Total RNA was extracted using Trizol reagent, and RNA quality was assessed on an Agilent 2100 Bioanalyzer.

The data belong to a study of T cells in Graves' hyperthyroidism and ophthalmopathy (dated 2019 in TCRdb). Study-wide context: Peripheral blood was collected at initial diagnosis, before any treatment. TCR V-J signatures able to tell the groups apart were searched for in a discovery cohort of 100 patients, of whom around 43 had Graves' ophthalmopathy and more than 55 had stable Graves' hyperthyroidism. Prospective prediction of ophthalmopathy was tested in an independent validation cohort consisting of 18 hyperthyroidism patients and over 15 patients who later progressed to ophthalmopathy. The 75 to 100 discovery patients were randomly split 7:3 into training and test sets. In several Graves' hyperthyroidism patients, the study also compared T-cell repertoires from thyroid tissue with T-cell repertoires from blood. Following sampling, methimazole starting at 30 mg daily was given to hyperthyroidism patients, and high-dose intravenous methylprednisolone was given to ophthalmopathy patients. TCR Vbeta CDR3 sequencing of 135 peripheral blood samples (about 45 ophthalmopathy, around 80 hyperthyroidism and some 17 progressor patients) is reported in the paper.

Summary of the overall study and its limitations: Most expanded thyroid clonotypes (frequency above 0.001) were also found in blood, which suggests that blood repertoires may mirror thyroid immune responses. No statistical method was used to fix the sample size in advance, and group allocation was not hidden from the investigators. In cross-validation, a model built on a 13 V-J signature told ophthalmopathy apart from stable hyperthyroidism with 85% to 90% sensitivity and around 83% specificity, and in testing the same model reached 80%/75%. In validation, the model predicted progression to ophthalmopathy a median of roughly 6.2 months before onset, with 65% to 71% sensitivity and roughly 73% specificity.

The sequencing input was blood. This receptor was obtained from a woman in her thirties or forties with Graves' ophthalmopathy. This receptor chain uses TRBV25-1 and TRBJ1-6, with the D gene not confidently named. The nucleotide sequence reads TGTGCCAGCAGAAGAAGCTCCTATAATTCACCCCTCCACTTT. Its translation reads: CASRRSSYNSPLHF.